Below, one T cell receptor (beta chain) is given with its context. Its specificity is unknown. The data were obtained in a study of T cell responses to AZD1222 COVID-19 vaccine. Whole-study context: Analyses pooled second doses at about 4 or about 12 weeks.

Method: immunoSEQ multiplex PCR; TCRdb's copy keeps in-frame clones and lacks some. Here the sample spans just under 95,000 clones, about nine tenths being singletons. Trimming stripped 0 bases from V and 9 bases from J, with 16 bases between. CDR1 is SGHKS and CDR2 is YYEKEE in the germline V gene (reference sequence). This CDR3 contains 15 residues. General observations from the study: White British ancestry dominated among donors, who included more females, and clonal diversity was possibly underestimated.

The source is an adult in good health. The J gene is TRBJ2-4, the V gene TRBV5-5; no clear D gene. Sequenced here: peripheral blood, sampled on day 0 of AZD1222 vaccination. CDR3 in DNA: TGTGCCAGCAGCTTGGGGATTACCGTAGGTAGCATTCAGTACTTC. It yields the protein CASSLGITVGSIQYF.